This T cell receptor beta chain was retrieved from a study of regulatory and conventional T cells in RAG deficiency. Overall study results and limits: Treg unique TCR beta sequences were approximately 99-fold fewer in Omenn syndrome and CID/AS patients than controls. Omenn CD25-high CD127-low cells may be activated cells, not true Tregs. Patient subsets had shorter CDR3s; Omenn Treg-Tconv overlap exceeded 80%. Control T-cell subsets had markedly higher Shannon entropy and lower Simpson indices than RAG-deficient patients.

Comments on this clone: Antigen specificity is unknown.

Germline-derived CDR1 and CDR2 are ENHRY and SYGVKD. This CDR3 is built from 13 residues. V was pared by 7 bases and J by 3 bases, with 2 bases of the junction left unmatched. This table comes from immunoSEQ multiplex PCR, and its TCRdb copy is limited to in-frame clones, with some not included. The sample records 34,000 or so clones, approximately 91% being singletons. This sample also appeared in a second study, on regulatory T cells. That paper notes: The PCR used 52 TRBV and 13 TRBJ primers.

The chain combines TRBV10-3 with TRBJ2-5, with 10 positions matching TRBD2. The receptor's source is a human donor in good health. The sample taken for sequencing was CD8+ T cells sorted from blood. The CDR3 here is CAIKAGGEETQYF. In nucleotides, the CDR3 is TGTGCCATCAAAGCGGGAGGGGAAGAGACCCAGTACTTC.